This TCR beta chain is drawn from a study of CD4 T cells in relation to SARS-CoV-2 and coronaviruses. As for the study in general: Negative control cultures got HIV-1 Nef peptides or no peptide. Study-wide findings and caveats: Samples before the pandemic and after infection were not matched within any donor.

Points on this clone: The antigen remains undetermined.

Unexposed donor CD4+ T cells date from 2011-2018, before the COVID-19 pandemic. CD4+ T cells were isolated from the cells after around 10 days of culture. Profiling relied on immunoSEQ multiplex PCR, and the TCRdb table lists in-frame clones only, not all of them. The repertoire holds about 17,000 clones, 82% seen once, with 31% in the top ten. This CDR3 spans 14 amino acids. The V gene lost 4 bases and the J gene lost 4 bases, with 12 bases spanning the gap. Germline CDR1 is ENHRY and CDR2 is SYGVKD. The chain carries TRBV10-3 and TRBJ2-3; no clear D gene. Sample: CD4+ T cells from PBMCs, cultured in vitro. The source is a human donor in good health. The CDR3 DNA is TGTGCCATCAGTGTGCTTATTAGTTCAGATACGCAGTATTTT. Its translation is CAISVLISSDTQYF.